These T cell receptor beta chains were read from a single sample in a study of technical replicates of blood from several donors. Profiling relied on immunoSEQ multiplex PCR, and the TCRdb table lists in-frame clones only, not all of them. This sample has 80,000 or so clones; over 95% occur once, and the top ten carry approximately 0.2%. Sequencing input: T cells isolated from PBMCs. The receptors originated from a human donor in good health. Both conserved end residues are part of each CDR3. Fields, in order: J gene, D gene, V gene, clone size, CDR3 DNA, CDR3 protein. A D gene is named only where the DNA matches it firmly. Some rows mark clone size as missing; the rest say once, few, many or name a class of expanded clone.

TRBJ2-3	NA	TRBV27	NA	TGTGCCAGCAGTTTAAATGTGAGGGACTTCACAGATACGCAGTATTTT	CASSLNVRDFTDTQYF
TRBJ1-2	NA	TRBV30	NA	TGTGCCTGGAGTGGGGCCCTCTATGGCTACACCTTC	CAWSGALYGYTF
TRBJ2-1	TRBD1	TRBV15	once	TGTGCCACCCGACAGGGGCGTCGATTGGGTGAGCAGTTCTTC	CATRQGRRLGEQFF
TRBJ2-1	NA	TRBV6-5	NA	TGTGCCAGCAGTTACTCCGTCGGGACTGGGACCAAAAGGCAGTTCTTC	CASSYSVGTGTKRQFF
TRBJ2-3	NA	TRBV6-6	NA	TGTGCCAGTAGTCTGATAGGCGGTTCCACAGATACGCAGTATTTT	CASSLIGGSTDTQYF
TRBJ2-2	TRBD1	TRBV7-3	NA	TGTGCCAGCACCCAGGGGGCAGGGGAGCTGTTTTTT	CASTQGAGELFF
TRBJ1-2	NA	TRBV7-9	NA	TGTGCCAGCAGCTTAGGCGGAAATGGCTACACCTTC	CASSLGGNGYTF
TRBJ2-1	TRBD1	TRBV6-6	NA	TGTGCCAGCAGTTTCCCCCGGGACAGGGGTCATGAGCAGTTCTTC	CASSFPRDRGHEQFF
TRBJ1-3	NA	TRBV29-1	NA	TGCAGCGCTGCCGCAGGGGAGTACGGAAACACCATATATTTT	CSAAAGEYGNTIYF
TRBJ2-3	NA	TRBV9	NA	TGTGCCAGCAGCGTAGCTAGTATTACCGATACGCAGTATTTT	CASSVASITDTQYF
TRBJ1-1	NA	TRBV6-5	NA	TGTGCCAGCAGTTACCGGGGTAACACTGAAGCTTTCTTT	CASSYRGNTEAFF
TRBJ2-2	TRBD2	TRBV9	NA	TGTGCCAGCAGCGTAGACGGGAGGGACTCCTATTCCGGGGAGCTGTTTTTT	CASSVDGRDSYSGELFF
TRBJ2-7	TRBD2	TRBV7-6	once	TGTGCCAGCAGCTTTTCCCCGAAGACTAGCGGGAGGCATAATTCCTACGAGCAGTACTTC	CASSFSPKTSGRHNSYEQYF
TRBJ2-1	NA	TRBV5-6	NA	TGTGCCAGCAGCCTTGAGCGGGCCACCTACAATGAGCAGTTCTTC	CASSLERATYNEQFF
TRBJ2-3	NA	TRBV29-1	NA	TGCAGCGTGGCCCTGGATACGCAGTATTTT	CSVALDTQYF
TRBJ1-2	NA	TRBV19	once	TGTGCCAGTAGTATATCCACAGAAACCTATGGCTACACCTTC	CASSISTETYGYTF
TRBJ2-3	NA	TRBV5-1	once	TGCGCCAGCAGAGGCTTGGGGGGGGGCTGGACAGATACGCAGTATTTT	CASRGLGGGWTDTQYF
TRBJ2-3	NA	TRBV5-1	NA	TGCGCCAGCAGCTGGGGCAATACGCAGTATTTT	CASSWGNTQYF
TRBJ2-3	TRBD1	TRBV6-5	NA	TGTGCCAGCACCCTTGATGGACAGGGAGTCCAGTATTTT	CASTLDGQGVQYF
TRBJ2-7	TRBD2	TRBV7-9	NA	TGTGCCAGCAGCATACCAAAGCGGGACCGACCTTCTCACTCCTACGAGCAGTACTTC	CASSIPKRDRPSHSYEQYF
TRBJ2-7	NA	TRBV5-1	once	TGCGCCAGCAGGGGTTCCCAGGCCCCCTCCTACGAGCAGTACTTC	CASRGSQAPSYEQYF
TRBJ2-3	NA	TRBV11-1	NA	TGTGCCAGCAGCTTACACAGACCTGACACAGATACGCAGTATTTT	CASSLHRPDTDTQYF
TRBJ1-5	NA	TRBV10-3	NA	TGTGCCATCAGGACAGGACTCAATCAGCCCCAGCATTTT	CAIRTGLNQPQHF